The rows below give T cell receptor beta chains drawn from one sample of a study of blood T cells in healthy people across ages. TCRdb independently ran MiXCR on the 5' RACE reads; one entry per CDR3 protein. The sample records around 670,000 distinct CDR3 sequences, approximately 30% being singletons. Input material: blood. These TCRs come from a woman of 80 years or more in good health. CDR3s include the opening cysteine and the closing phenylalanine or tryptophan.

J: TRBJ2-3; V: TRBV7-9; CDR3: CTSGLAGGTDTQYF
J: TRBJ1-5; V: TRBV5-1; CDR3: CASSRDGNSNQPQHF
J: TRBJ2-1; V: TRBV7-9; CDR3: CASSPRRGTGTSNNEQFF
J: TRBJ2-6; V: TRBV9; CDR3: CASSVEVSGANVLTF
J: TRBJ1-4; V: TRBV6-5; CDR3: CASSYGLREKLFF
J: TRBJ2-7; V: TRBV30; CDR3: CAWEYSSYEQYF
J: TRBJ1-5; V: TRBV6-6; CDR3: CASNRQGIGNQPQHF
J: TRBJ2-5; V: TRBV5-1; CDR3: CASTGLAEGSEQYF
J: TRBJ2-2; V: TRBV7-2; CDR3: CASSLRMVTGTGWGTGELFF
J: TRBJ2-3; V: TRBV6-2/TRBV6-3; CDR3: CASSYSAELASDTQYF
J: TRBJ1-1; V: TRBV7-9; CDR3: CASSLATNTEAFF
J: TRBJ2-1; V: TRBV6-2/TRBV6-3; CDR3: CAGSRLLAGGVNEQFF
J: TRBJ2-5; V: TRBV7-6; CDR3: CASSTSSGGTGETQYF
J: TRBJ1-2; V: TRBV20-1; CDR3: CSARDFGAAAHNYGYTF
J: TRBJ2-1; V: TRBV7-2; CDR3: CASVRGRGYNEQFF
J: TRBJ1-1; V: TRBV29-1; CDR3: CSVKDRGVNTEAFF
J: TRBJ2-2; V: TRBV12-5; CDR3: CASGLRTSGGELFF
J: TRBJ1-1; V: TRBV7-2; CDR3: CASSKRNRGQASGEAFF
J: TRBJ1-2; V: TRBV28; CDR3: CASSLYPGQNYGYTF
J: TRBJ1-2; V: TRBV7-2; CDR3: CASSFSDRNYGYTF
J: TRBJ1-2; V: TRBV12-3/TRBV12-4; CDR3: CASSLGAAYGYTF
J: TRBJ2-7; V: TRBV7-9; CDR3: CASSSAGNEQYF
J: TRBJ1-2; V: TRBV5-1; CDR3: CASSWGQPSYGYTF
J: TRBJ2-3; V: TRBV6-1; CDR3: CASSDGGTSTDTQYF
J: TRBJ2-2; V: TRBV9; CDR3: CASSVRDRKHTGELFF